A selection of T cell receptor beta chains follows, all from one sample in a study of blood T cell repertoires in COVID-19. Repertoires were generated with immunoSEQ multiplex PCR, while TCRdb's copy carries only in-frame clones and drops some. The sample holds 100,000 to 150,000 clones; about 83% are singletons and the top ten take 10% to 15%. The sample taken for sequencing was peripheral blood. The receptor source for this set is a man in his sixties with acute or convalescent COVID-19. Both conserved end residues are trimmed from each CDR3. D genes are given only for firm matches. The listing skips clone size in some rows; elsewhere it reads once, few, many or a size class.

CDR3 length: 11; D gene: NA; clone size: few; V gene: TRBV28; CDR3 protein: ASSPGLNYGYT
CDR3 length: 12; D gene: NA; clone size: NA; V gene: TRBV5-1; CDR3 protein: ASSRTGDLNTIY
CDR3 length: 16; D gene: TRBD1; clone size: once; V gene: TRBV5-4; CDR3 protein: ASIPKPGQAFSTDTQY
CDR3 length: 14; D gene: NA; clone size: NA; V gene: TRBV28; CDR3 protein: ASGPGDLSSYNEQF
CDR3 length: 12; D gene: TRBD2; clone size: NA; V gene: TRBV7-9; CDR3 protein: ASSVAGVYNEQF
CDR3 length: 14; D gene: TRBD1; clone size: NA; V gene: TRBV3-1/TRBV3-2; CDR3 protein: ASSRTDRGPAGELF
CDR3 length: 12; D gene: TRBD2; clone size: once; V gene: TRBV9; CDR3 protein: ASSPMGGSHEQY
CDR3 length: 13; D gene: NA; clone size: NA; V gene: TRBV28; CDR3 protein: ASSLSLDRTDTQY
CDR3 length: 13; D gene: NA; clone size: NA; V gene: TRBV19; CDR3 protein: ASSPQLVRNSPLH
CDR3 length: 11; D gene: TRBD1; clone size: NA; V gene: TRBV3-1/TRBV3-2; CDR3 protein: ASSQQEQGPQY
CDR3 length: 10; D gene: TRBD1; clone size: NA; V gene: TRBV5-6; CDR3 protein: ASSSTGPVQY
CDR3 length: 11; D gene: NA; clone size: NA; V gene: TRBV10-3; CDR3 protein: ATSRSLNEKLF
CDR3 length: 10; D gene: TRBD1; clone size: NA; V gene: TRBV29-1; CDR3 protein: SVGQVNQPQH
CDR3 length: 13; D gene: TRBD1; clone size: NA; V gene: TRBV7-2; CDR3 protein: ASSLRGQGNTEAF
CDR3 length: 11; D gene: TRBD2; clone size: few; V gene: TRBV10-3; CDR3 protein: AISASGTYEQY
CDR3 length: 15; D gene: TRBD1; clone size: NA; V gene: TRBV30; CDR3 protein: AWHPGKVGGLYNEQF
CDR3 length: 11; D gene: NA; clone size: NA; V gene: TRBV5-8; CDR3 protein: ASSRRSTDTQY
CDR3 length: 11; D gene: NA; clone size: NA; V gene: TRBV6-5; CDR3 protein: ASSYSSSYEQY
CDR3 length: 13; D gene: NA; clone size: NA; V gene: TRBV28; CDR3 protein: ASSYGGAAGNTIY
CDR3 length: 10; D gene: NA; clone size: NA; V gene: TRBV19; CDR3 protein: ASSILTGYAF
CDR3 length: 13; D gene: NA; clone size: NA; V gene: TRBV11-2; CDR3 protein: ASSSRLLSYNEQF
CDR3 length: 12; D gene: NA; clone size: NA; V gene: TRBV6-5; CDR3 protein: ASSRSSGANVLT
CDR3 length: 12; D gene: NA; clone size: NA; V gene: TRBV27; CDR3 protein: ASSLQGSNQPQH
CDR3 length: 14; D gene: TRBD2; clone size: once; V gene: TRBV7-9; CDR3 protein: ASSPGTSEITDTQY
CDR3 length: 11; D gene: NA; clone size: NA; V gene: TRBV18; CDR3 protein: ASSPGLTDTQY
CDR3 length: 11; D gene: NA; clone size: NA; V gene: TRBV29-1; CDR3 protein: SAEVPSYNEQF
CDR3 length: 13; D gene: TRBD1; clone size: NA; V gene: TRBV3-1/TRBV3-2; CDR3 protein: ASSTRTGITGELF
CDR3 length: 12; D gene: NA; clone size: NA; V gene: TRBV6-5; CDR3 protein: ASSPLLSHYGYT
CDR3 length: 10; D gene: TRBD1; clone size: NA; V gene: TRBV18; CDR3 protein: ASSKTGAEQY
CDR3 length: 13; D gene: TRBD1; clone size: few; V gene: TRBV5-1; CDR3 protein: ASSQGDSYTGELF
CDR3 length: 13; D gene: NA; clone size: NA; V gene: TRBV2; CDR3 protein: ASIAFSGSYNEQF
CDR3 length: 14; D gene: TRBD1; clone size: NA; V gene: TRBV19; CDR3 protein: ASSTATGDRNYGYT
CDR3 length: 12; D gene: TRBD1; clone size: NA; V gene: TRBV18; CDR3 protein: ASSLNTGGETQY
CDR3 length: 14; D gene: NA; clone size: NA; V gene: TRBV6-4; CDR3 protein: ASLRHFRKSNQPQH
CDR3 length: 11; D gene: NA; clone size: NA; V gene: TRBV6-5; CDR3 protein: ASSYERNYGYT
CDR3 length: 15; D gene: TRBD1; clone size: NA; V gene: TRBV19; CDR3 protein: ASSTSGQGLTNQPQH
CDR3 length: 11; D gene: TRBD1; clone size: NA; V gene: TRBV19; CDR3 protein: ASSSGTVEKLF
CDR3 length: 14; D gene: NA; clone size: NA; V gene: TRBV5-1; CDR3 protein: ASSSPGGATNEKLF